This TCR beta chain was recorded in a study of tumor-infiltrating lymphocytes in primary liver carcinoma. Study-wide background: Every sample contained roughly 3.5 to 8 million productive TCRbeta reads, and these numbers were similar from one tissue type to another.

CDR1 is MGHRA, CDR2 YSYEKL, per germline. The CDR3 covers 19 residues. The investigators made TCR beta cDNA from roughly 460 ng total RNA, using a constant-region primer. Three nested multiplex PCR rounds of slightly modified ARM-PCR generated TCR beta libraries. Running around 9 cycles apiece, the first two PCR rounds relied on TRBV1-TRBV30 forward primers together with a C-beta reverse primer. TCRdb reprocessed the multiplex PCR reads with MiXCR, giving one entry per CDR3 protein. The sample includes 250,000 to 400,000 distinct CDR3 sequences, roughly 60% of them seen just once. RNA isolated from unsorted whole blood supplied the blood RNA, with germline DNA also extracted. Worth noting for this clonotype: A junction end diverges from the germline sequence, so it may reflect a read error.

The sample was peripheral blood. This chain joins TRBV4-1 and TRBJ2-2; TRBD2 matches at 8 bases. The sequence derives from a man aged 35 to 55 with primary liver carcinoma and hepatitis B virus infection. CDR3 sequence: CARSQDALGAGVTRGELFF. In DNA, the CDR3 is TGCGCCAGAAGCCAAGATGCTCTGGGAGCGGGAGTAACGAGGGGGGAGCTGTTTTTT.